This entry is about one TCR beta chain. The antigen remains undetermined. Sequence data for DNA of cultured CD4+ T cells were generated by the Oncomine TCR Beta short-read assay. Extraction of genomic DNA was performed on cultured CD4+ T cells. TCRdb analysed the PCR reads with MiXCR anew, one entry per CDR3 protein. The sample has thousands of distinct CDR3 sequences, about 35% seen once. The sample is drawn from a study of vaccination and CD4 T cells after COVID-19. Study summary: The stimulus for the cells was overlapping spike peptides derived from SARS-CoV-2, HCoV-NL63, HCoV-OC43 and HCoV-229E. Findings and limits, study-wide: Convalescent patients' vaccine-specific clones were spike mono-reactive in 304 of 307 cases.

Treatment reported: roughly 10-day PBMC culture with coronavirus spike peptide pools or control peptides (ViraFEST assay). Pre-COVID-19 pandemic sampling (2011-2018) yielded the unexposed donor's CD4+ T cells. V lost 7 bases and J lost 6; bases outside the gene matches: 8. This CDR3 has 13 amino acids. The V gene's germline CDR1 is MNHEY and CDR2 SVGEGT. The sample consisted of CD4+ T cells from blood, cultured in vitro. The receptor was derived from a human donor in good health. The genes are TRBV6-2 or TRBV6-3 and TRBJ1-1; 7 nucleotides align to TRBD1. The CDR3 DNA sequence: TGTGCCAGCATTAAGGACAGGATGGCTGAAGCTTTCTTT. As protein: CASIKDRMAEAFF.